These 7 T cell receptor beta chains were sequenced from one sample in a study of PD-L1 blockade in urothelial cancer. The assay was immunoSEQ multiplex PCR, and TCRdb's table has in-frame clones only and misses some. The table lists under 40,000 clones, 80% to 95% of them singletons. Material: PBMCs, obtained around atezolizumab (anti-PD-L1) treatment. The receptors originated from a man in his 70s with urothelial cancer.

The J gene is TRBJ1-2, the V gene TRBV19, with 7 positions matching TRBD1. The V and J ends lost 11 bases and 6 bases, in that order; junction bases with no gene match: 6. In germline, CDR1 is LNHDA, CDR2 SQIVND (reference sequence). The CDR3 spans 11 residues. DNA for the CDR3: TGTGCCGGCCGACAGGGAGATGGCTACACCTTC. It is translated as CAGRQGDGYTF.

The chain recombines TRBV7-9 with TRBJ2-7; TRBD2 matches 10 bases. Germline-derived CDR1 and CDR2 are SEHNR and FQNEAQ (reference sequence). This CDR3 has 15 residues. V lost 5 bases to trimming and J lost 3 bases; unmatched junction nucleotides: 7. This chain's CDR3 is CASSGGASGSYEQYF. CDR3 nucleotides: TGTGCCAGCAGCGGAGGGGCTAGCGGGAGCTACGAGCAGTACTTC.

The chain recombines TRBV15 with TRBJ2-1, with TRBD2 as a possible D gene (6 bases). Trimming stripped 4 bases from V and 9 bases from J, with 16 bases between. Germline CDR1 is LNHNV and CDR2 is YYDKDF (reference sequence). The length of the CDR3 is 14 residues. In nucleotides, the CDR3 is TGTGCCACCAGCAACCCCGGGGGAGTTCTTGAGCAGTTCTTC. This codes for CATSNPGGVLEQFF.

The chain combines TRBV2 with TRBJ2-2; 7 positions match TRBD2. The germline CDR1 and CDR2 sequences are SNHLY and FYNNEI. The CDR3 covers 16 residues. J was trimmed by 7 bases and V by 4 bases; bases with no gene match: 12. CDR3 coding DNA: TGTGCCAGCAGTGTTCTATCGGGAGGAGGGAGCGGGGAGCTGTTTTTT. Protein product: CASSVLSGGGSGELFF.

V is TRBV28 and J is TRBJ1-5, with 10 bases identical to TRBD1. The CDR3 runs to 16 residues. CDR1 and CDR2 (germline): MDHEN, SYDVKM. With 5 bases clipped from V and 0 bases from J, the junction kept 4 bases outside the gene matches. CDR3 nucleotide sequence: TGTGCCAGCAGTATCCGGGACAGGGGTAGCAATCAGCCCCAGCATTTT. As protein: CASSIRDRGSNQPQHF.

The chain recombines TRBV4-1 with TRBJ2-7; 9 nucleotides match TRBD1. V dropped 3 bases and J dropped 2; count of bases not matched to a gene: 5. This CDR3 has 15 residues. CDR1 and CDR2 from the germline V gene are MGHRA and YSYEKL. Here the CDR3 reads CASSHWTGATYEQYF. The CDR3 bases are TGCGCCAGCAGCCACTGGACAGGGGCGACCTACGAGCAGTACTTC.

The rearrangement uses TRBV28 and TRBJ1-4; 8 bases match TRBD1. CDR1 is MDHEN and CDR2 is SYDVKM in the germline V gene. This CDR3 has 14 residues. V lost 8 bases to trimming and J lost 6 bases; unmatched junction nucleotides: 8. CDR3 nucleotide sequence: TGTGCCAGCCTCCAGGGGGCGAATTATGAAAAACTGTTTTTT. Protein sequence: CASLQGANYEKLFF.